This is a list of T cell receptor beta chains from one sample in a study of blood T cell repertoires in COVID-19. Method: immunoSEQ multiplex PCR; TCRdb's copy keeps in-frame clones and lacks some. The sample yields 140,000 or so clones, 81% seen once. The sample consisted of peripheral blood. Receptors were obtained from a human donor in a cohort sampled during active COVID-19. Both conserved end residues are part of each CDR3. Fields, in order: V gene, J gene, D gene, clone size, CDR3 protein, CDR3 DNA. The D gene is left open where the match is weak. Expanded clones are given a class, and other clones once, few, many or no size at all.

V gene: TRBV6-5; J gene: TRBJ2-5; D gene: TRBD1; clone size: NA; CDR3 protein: CASSYTGQAYQETQYF; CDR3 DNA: TGTGCCAGCAGTTACACGGGACAGGCCTACCAAGAGACCCAGTACTTC
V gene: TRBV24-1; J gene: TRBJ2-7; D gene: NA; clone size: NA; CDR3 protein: CAIGQGSRYEQYF; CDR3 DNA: TGTGCCATCGGGCAGGGTAGCCGTTACGAGCAGTACTTC
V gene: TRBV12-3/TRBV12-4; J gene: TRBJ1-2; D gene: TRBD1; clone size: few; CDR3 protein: CASSFGTAGGYTF; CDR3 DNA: TGTGCCAGCAGTTTCGGGACAGCGGGCGGCTACACCTTC
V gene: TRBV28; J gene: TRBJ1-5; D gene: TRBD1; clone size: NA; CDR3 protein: CASIERQGAGQPQHF; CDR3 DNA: TGTGCCAGCATTGAACGACAGGGGGCAGGTCAGCCCCAGCATTTT
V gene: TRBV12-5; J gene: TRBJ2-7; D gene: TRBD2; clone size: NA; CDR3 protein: CASGGGGPYKPYEQYF; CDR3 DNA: TGTGCTAGTGGAGGCGGGGGACCTTATAAACCCTACGAGCAGTACTTC
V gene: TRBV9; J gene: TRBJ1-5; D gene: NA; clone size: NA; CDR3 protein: CASSASQGQAQHF; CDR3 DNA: TGTGCCAGCAGCGCCTCACAGGGCCAGGCCCAGCATTTT
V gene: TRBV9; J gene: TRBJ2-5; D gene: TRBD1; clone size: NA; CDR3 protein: CASNPTGAGGETQYF; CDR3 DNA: TGTGCCAGCAACCCCACAGGGGCCGGAGGAGAGACCCAGTACTTC
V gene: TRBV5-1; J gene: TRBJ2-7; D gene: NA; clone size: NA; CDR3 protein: CASSLRGPYEQYF; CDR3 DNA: TGCGCCAGCAGCTTGAGGGGTCCCTACGAGCAGTACTTC
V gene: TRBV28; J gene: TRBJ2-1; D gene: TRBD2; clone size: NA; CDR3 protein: CASSFRTSGSPSYNEQFF; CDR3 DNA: TGTGCCAGCAGTTTCCGGACTAGCGGGAGCCCATCCTACAATGAGCAGTTCTTC
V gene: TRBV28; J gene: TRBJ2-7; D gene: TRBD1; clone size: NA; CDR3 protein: CASSRGQGYGEQYF; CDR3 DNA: TGTGCCAGCAGTCGCGGACAGGGGTACGGCGAGCAGTACTTC
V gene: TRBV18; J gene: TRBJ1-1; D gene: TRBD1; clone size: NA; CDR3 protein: CASSLDRGRTEAFF; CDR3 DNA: TGTGCCAGCTCACTAGACAGGGGGCGGACTGAAGCTTTCTTT
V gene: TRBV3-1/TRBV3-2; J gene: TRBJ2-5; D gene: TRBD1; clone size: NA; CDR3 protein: CASSQSPGQGKTQYF; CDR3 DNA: TGTGCCAGCAGCCAATCACCGGGACAGGGGAAGACCCAGTACTTC
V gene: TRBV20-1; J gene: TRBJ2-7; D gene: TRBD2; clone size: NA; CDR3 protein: CSASGLAGVF; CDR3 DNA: TGCAGTGCTTCCGGACTAGCGGGAGTCTTC
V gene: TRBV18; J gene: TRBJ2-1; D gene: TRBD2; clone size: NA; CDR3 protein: CATMTGGGYNEQFF; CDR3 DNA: TGTGCCACCATGACGGGGGGGGGCTACAATGAGCAGTTCTTC
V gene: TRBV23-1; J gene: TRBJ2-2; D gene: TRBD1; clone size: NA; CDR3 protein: CASSHPRTGSNTGELFF; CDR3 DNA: TGCGCCAGCAGTCACCCGAGGACAGGGTCTAACACCGGGGAGCTGTTTTTT
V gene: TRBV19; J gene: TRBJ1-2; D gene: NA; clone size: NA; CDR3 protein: CASSIAPDRAYGYTF; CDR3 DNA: TGTGCCAGTAGTATAGCTCCGGACAGAGCCTATGGCTACACCTTC
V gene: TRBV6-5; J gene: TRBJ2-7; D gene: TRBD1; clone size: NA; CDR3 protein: CASRYKRTGGHEQYF; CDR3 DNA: TGTGCCAGCAGATACAAGCGGACAGGGGGGCACGAGCAGTACTTC
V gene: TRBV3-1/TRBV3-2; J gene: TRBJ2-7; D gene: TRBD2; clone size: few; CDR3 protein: CASRHLAGGEQYF; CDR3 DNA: TGTGCCAGCAGGCATTTAGCGGGAGGTGAGCAGTACTTC
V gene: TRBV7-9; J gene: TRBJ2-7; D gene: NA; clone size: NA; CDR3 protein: CASSSGTKTYEQYF; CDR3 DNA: TGTGCCAGCAGCTCCGGGACAAAAACCTACGAGCAGTACTTC
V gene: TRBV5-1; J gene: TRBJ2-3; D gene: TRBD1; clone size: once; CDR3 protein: CASSSGQGTGTDTQYF; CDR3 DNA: TGCGCCAGCAGCTCGGGACAGGGTACGGGCACAGATACGCAGTATTTT
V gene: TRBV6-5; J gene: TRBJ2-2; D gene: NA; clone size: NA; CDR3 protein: CASRSENTGELFF; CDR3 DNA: TGTGCCAGCAGATCAGAAAACACCGGGGAGCTGTTTTTT
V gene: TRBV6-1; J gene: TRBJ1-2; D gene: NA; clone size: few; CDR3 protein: CASSEEADTNYGYTF; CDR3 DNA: TGTGCCAGCAGTGAAGAGGCGGACACTAACTATGGCTACACCTTC
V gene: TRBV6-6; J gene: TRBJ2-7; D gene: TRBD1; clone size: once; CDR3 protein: CASSYRGTGSNEQYF; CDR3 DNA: TGTGCCAGCAGTTACCGCGGGACAGGGTCGAACGAGCAGTACTTC
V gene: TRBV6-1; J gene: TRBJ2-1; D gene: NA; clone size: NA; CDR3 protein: CASSEEGFGYNEQFF; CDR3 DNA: TGTGCCAGCAGTGAGGAGGGTTTCGGGTACAATGAGCAGTTCTTC
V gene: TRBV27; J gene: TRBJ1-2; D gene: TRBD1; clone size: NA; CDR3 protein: CASSFLSRGNGYTF; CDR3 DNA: TGTGCCAGCAGTTTTCTGTCCAGGGGGAATGGCTACACCTTC
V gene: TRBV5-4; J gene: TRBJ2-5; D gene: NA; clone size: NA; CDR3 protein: CASSLARGGRETQYF; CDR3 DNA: TGTGCCAGCAGCTTGGCCCGGGGTGGTAGGGAGACCCAGTACTTC
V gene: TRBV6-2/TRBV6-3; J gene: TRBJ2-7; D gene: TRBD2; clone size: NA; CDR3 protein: CASSPGTSSYEQYF; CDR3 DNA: TGTGCCAGCAGCCCTGGGACTAGCTCCTACGAGCAGTACTTC
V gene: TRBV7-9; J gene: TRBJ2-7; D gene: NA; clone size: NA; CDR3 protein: CASSLVSGSSYEQYF; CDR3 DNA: TGTGCCAGCAGCTTAGTGTCAGGGTCCTCCTACGAGCAGTACTTC
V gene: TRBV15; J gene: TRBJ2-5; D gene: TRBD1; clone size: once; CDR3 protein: CATSREKGQPSKETQYF; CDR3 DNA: TGTGCCACCAGCAGAGAAAAGGGACAGCCGAGCAAAGAGACCCAGTACTTC
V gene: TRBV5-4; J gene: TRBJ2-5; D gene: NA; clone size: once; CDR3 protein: CASSLATLGKTQYF; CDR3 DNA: TGTGCCAGCAGCTTGGCGACTCTCGGAAAGACCCAGTACTTC
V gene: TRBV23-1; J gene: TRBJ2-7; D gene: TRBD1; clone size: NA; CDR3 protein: CASSHPRTGEDEQYF; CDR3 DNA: TGCGCCAGCAGTCATCCTCGGACAGGGGAGGACGAGCAGTACTTC
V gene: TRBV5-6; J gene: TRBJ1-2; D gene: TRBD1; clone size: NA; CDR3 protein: CASSPTGPSNYGYTF; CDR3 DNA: TGTGCCAGCAGCCCGACAGGGCCCTCTAACTATGGCTACACCTTC
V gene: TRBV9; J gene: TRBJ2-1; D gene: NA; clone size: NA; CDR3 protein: CASSVAPGQYNEQFF; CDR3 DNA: TGTGCCAGCAGCGTAGCCCCGGGACAATACAATGAGCAGTTCTTC
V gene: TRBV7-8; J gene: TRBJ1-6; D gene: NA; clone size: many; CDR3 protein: CASSLEFGRESPLHF; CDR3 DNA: TGTGCCAGCAGCTTAGAATTTGGGCGCGAATCACCCCTCCACTTT
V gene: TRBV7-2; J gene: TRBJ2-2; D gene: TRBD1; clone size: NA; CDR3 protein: CASSRGTGDTGELFF; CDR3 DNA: TGTGCCAGCAGCCGCGGGACAGGGGACACCGGGGAGCTGTTTTTT
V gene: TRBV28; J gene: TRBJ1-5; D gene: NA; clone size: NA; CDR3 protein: CASSSGDQPQHF; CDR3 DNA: TGTGCCAGCAGTTCCGGGGATCAGCCCCAGCATTTT
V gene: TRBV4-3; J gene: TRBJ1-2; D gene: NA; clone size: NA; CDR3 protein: CASSQGRNYGYTF; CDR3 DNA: TGCGCCAGCAGCCAAGGCAGGAACTATGGCTACACCTTC
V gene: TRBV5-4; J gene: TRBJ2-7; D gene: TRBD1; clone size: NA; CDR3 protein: CASSLGQGAPGDEQYF; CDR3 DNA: TGTGCCAGCAGCCTGGGACAGGGGGCGCCCGGGGACGAGCAGTACTTC
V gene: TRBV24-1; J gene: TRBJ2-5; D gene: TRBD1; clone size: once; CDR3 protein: CATSRTGGLETQYF; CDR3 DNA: TGTGCCACCAGCCGGACAGGGGGCTTAGAGACCCAGTACTTC
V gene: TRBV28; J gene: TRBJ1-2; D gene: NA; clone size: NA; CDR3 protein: CASLSSIGTNSYGYTF; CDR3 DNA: TGTGCCAGCCTTTCCAGTATCGGGACAAACAGCTATGGCTACACCTTC
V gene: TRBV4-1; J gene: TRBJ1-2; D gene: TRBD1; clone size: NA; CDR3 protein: CASSQDRGRLPYGYTF; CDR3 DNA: TGCGCCAGCAGCCAAGACAGGGGGCGGTTACCGTATGGCTACACCTTC
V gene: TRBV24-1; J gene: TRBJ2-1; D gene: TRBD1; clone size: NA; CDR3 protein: CATSDLDPGQGWNEQFF; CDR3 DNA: TGTGCCACCAGTGATTTGGATCCGGGACAGGGGTGGAATGAGCAGTTCTTC
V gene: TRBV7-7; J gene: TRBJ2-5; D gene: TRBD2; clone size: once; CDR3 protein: CASSPYWGGRETQYF; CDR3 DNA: TGTGCCAGCAGCCCCTACTGGGGGGGTCGAGAGACCCAGTACTTC
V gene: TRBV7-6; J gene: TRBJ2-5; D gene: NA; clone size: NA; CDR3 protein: CASSPRGETQYF; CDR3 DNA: TGTGCCAGCAGCCCTCGGGGAGAGACCCAGTACTTC
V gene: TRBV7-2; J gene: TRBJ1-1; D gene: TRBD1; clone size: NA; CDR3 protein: CASSLDEGAVAFF; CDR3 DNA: TGTGCCAGCAGCTTAGACGAGGGGGCTGTAGCTTTCTTT
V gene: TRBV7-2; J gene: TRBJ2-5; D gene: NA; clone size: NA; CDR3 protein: CASSPDRTPVGGETQYF; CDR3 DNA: TGTGCCAGCAGCCCGGACAGAACCCCTGTGGGTGGAGAGACCCAGTACTTC
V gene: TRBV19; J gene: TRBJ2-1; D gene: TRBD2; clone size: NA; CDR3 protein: CASSKGTSGSLKQFF; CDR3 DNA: TGTGCCAGTAGTAAGGGGACTAGCGGGAGTCTAAAGCAGTTCTTC
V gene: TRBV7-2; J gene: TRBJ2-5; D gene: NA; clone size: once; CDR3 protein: CACKGPTAQETQYF; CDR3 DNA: TGTGCCTGCAAAGGACCGACAGCTCAAGAGACCCAGTACTTC
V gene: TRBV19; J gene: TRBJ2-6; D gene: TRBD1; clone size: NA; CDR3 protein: CASSTPVAGGLGVLTF; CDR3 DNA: TGTGCCAGTAGTACGCCCGTCGCAGGGGGTTTAGGCGTCCTGACTTTC
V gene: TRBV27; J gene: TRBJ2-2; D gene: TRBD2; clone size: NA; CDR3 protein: CASSFGTSGRAYTGELFF; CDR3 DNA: TGTGCCAGCAGTTTTGGGACTAGCGGGAGGGCGTACACCGGGGAGCTGTTTTTT
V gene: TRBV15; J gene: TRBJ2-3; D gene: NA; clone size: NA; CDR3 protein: CATSRGGGTGTDTQYF; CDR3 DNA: TGTGCCACCAGCAGAGGGGGGGGCACCGGCACAGATACGCAGTATTTT
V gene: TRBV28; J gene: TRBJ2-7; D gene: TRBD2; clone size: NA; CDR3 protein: CASLTSGTYEQYF; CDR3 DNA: TGTGCCAGCCTTACTAGCGGAACCTACGAGCAGTACTTC
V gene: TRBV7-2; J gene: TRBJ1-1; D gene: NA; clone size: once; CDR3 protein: CASSFLPLNTEAFF; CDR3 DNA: TGTGCCAGCAGCTTCCTTCCTTTGAACACTGAAGCTTTCTTT
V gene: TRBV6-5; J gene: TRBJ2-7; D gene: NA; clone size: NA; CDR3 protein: CASSRLDLTYEQYF; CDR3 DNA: TGTGCCAGCAGTCGACTTGACTTAACGTACGAGCAGTACTTC